Below, one T cell receptor beta chain is given with its context. This record belongs to a study of blood T cell repertoires in COVID-19. Study-wide background: The United States, Italy and Spain were the sources of the acute and convalescent COVID-19 samples. PBMCs, B-cell-depleted T cells, or T cells provided the cDNA or gDNA that made up the material.

Source study methods: Amplifying reference gene primers gave estimates of nucleated cell counts. Clones were sequenced by immunoSEQ multiplex PCR, and TCRdb holds only the in-frame ones, with some missing. That table is the source of V, J and clone size, and D and trimming were worked out from the DNA. The table includes over 120,000 clones, about 77% detected once. The V gene end was trimmed by 2 bases and the J gene end by 1 base; junction bases not matched to a gene: 10. The CDR3 is 17 residues long. Germline V gene lookup returns CDR1 SGHRS and CDR2 YFSETQ. The clonotype comes from a woman aged 50 to 60 with active or convalescent COVID-19. The chain carries TRBV5-1 and TRBJ2-3; TRBD1 aligns across 7 bases. Source material: peripheral blood. The chain's CDR3 is CASSFDPGTAGTDTQYF. The CDR3 nucleotides read TGCGCCAGCAGCTTTGACCCCGGGACAGCCGGCACAGATACGCAGTATTTT.